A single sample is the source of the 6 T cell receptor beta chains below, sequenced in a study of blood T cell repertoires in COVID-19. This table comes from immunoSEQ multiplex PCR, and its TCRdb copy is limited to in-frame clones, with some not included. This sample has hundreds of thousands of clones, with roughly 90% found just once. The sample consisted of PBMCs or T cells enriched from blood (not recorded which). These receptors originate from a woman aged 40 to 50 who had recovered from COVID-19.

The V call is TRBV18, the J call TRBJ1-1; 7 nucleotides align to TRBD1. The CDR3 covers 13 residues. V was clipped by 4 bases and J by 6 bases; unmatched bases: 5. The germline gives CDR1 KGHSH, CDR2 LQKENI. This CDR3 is CASSQNDRAEAFF. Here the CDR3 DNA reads TGTGCCAGCTCACAAAATGACAGGGCTGAAGCTTTCTTT.

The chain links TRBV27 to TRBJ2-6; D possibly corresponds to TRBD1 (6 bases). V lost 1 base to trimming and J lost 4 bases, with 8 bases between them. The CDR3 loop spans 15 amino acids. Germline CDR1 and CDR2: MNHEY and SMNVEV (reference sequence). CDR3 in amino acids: CASSLLGAGANVLTF. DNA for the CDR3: TGTGCCAGCAGTTTATTGGGGGCCGGGGCCAACGTCCTGACTTTC.

CDR3 sequence: CAISEYKGDNEQFF. The CDR3 region has the DNA TGTGCCATCAGTGAGTATAAAGGGGACAATGAGCAGTTCTTC. J is TRBJ2-1 and V is TRBV10-3; possibly TRBD1 for D (5 bases). This CDR3 has 14 amino acids. Per germline, CDR1 ENHRY and CDR2 SYGVKD. With 1 base removed from V and 5 bases from J, the gap between germline ends came to 9 bases.

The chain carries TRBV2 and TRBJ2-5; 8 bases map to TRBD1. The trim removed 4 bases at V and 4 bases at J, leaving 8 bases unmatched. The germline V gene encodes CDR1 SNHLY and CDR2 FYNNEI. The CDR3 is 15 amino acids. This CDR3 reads CASSVGQGTGETQYF. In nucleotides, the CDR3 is TGTGCCAGCAGTGTCGGCCAGGGGACAGGAGAGACCCAGTACTTC.

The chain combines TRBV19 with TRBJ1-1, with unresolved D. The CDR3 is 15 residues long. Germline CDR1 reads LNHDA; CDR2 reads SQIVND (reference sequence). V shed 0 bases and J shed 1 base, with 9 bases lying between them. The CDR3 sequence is CASSIDRVGNTEAFF. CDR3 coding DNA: TGTGCCAGTAGTATAGATCGGGTCGGGAACACTGAAGCTTTCTTT.

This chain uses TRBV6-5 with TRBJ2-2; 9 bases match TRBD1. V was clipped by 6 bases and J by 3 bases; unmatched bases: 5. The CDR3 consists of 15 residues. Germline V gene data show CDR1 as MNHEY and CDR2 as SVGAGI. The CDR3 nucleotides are TGTGCCAGCAGATATCGGGACAGGGACACCGGGGAGCTGTTTTTT. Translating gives CASRYRDRDTGELFF.